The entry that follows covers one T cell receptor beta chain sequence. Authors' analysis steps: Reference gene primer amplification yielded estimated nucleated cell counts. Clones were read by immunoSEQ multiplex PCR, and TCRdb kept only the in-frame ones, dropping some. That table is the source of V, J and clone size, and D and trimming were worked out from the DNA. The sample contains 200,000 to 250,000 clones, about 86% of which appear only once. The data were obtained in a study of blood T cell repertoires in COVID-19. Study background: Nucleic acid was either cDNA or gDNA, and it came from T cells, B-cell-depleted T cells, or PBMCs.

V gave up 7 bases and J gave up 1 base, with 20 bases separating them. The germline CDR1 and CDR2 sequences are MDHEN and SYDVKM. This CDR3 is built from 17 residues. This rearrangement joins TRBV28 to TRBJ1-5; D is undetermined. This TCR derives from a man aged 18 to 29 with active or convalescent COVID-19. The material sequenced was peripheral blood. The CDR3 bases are TGTGCCAGCACCGAATGGTCCACCCCTAGGAGCAATCAGCCCCAGCATTTT. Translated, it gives CASTEWSTPRSNQPQHF.